What follows are 6 T cell receptor beta chains derived from one specimen sequenced in a study of blood T cell repertoires in COVID-19. Generated by immunoSEQ multiplex PCR, the TCRdb table keeps only in-frame clones and is missing some. The sample carries about 350,000 clones, more than 75% recorded once. The sample consisted of PBMCs or T cells enriched from blood (not recorded which). Receptors originate from a woman in her twenties or thirties who had recovered from COVID-19.

The CDR3 spells CASSIGQGGNQPQHF. CDR3 coding DNA: TGTGCCAGTAGTATCGGACAGGGAGGCAATCAGCCCCAGCATTTT. V is TRBV19 and J is TRBJ1-5, with 8 nucleotides matching TRBD1. V shed 3 bases and J 2 bases; nucleotides not matched to a gene: 3. CDR1 and CDR2 from the germline V gene are LNHDA and SQIVND (reference sequence). The CDR3 runs 15 residues.

Points on this clone: Other DNA sequences in the same sample also yield this CDR3. J is TRBJ1-1 and V is TRBV18; 8 positions agree with TRBD1. Germline-derived CDR1 and CDR2 are KGHSH and LQKENI. The CDR3 totals 14 residues. Losses at the gene ends were 5 bases for V and 1 base for J; bases not matched to a gene: 3. This chain's CDR3 is CASSADRANTEAFF. In DNA, the CDR3 is TGTGCCAGCTCAGCGGACAGGGCGAACACTGAAGCTTTCTTT.

V gene TRBV10-3 combines with J gene TRBJ2-3; possible D gene TRBD2, 5 bases. V lost 0 bases and J lost 3, with 10 bases in between. This CDR3 spans 15 amino acids. Looked up from germline, CDR1 is ENHRY and CDR2 is SYGVKD. The CDR3 protein is CAISESTNPTDTQYF. CDR3 nucleotide sequence: TGTGCCATCAGTGAGTCGACTAACCCAACAGATACGCAGTATTTT.

The chain employs TRBV27 and TRBJ1-6; TRBD1 matches 7 bases. Trimming removed 5 bases from V and 8 bases from J; junction bases left unmatched: 12. The CDR3 extends over 16 amino acids. Germline loops: CDR1 MNHEY, CDR2 SMNVEV (reference sequence). The CDR3 loop is CASSPRTGRRDSPLHF. The CDR3, as DNA: TGTGCCAGCAGTCCGAGGACAGGACGGAGAGATTCACCCCTCCACTTT.

The chain joins TRBV5-4 to TRBJ1-2; D remains ambiguous. The CDR3 consists of 14 residues. The germline V and J ends were trimmed by 0 bases and 2 bases, with 8 bases remaining between them. The germline CDR1 and CDR2 sequences are SGHNT and YYREEE (reference sequence). This CDR3 is CASSLGQENYGYTF. CDR3 coding DNA: TGTGCCAGCAGCTTGGGACAAGAAAACTATGGCTACACCTTC.

This clone was counted a single time. The chain has TRBV3-1 (or the pseudogene TRBV3-2) and TRBJ1-3, with D perhaps matching TRBD1 (6 bases). Germline V gene sequence: CDR1 LGHDT, CDR2 YNNKEL (reference sequence). V lost 2 bases and J 6 bases, leaving 11 bases between the germline ends. The CDR3 sequence is 14 residues long. CDR3 DNA: TGTGCCAGCAGCCAAAGGACAGAGTCAAACACCATATATTTT. It is translated as CASSQRTESNTIYF.